Listed below are T cell receptor beta chains from one sample, sequenced in a study of T cell responses to AZD1222 COVID-19 vaccine. Method: immunoSEQ multiplex PCR; TCRdb's copy keeps in-frame clones and lacks some. This sample yields 100,000 to 150,000 clones, of which roughly 92% are seen a single time; roughly 1.1% belongs to the top ten. The sample here was peripheral blood, taken 28 days after the second AZD1222 dose. The receptors here all came from an adult who received the AZD1222 COVID-19 vaccine. CDR3s include the opening cysteine and the closing phenylalanine or tryptophan. D genes are given only for firm matches. The listing skips clone size in some rows; elsewhere it reads once, few, many or a size class.

TRBV27	NA	NA	TRBJ1-6	CASRLPGDTNNSPLHF	TGTGCCAGCAGATTACCGGGGGACACAAATAATTCACCCCTCCACTTT
TRBV27	NA	TRBD1	TRBJ1-2	CASSLSLGQSYGYTF	TGTGCCAGCAGTTTATCGTTGGGACAGAGCTATGGCTACACCTTC
TRBV4-1	NA	NA	TRBJ1-4	CASSQGPAGGLGEKLFF	TGCGCCAGCAGCCAAGGACCCGCGGGGGGGCTGGGGGAAAAACTGTTTTTT
TRBV15	medium-sized	TRBD2	TRBJ2-3	CATSRDRGGAEDTQYF	TGTGCCACCAGCAGAGATCGCGGGGGGGCGGAAGATACGCAGTATTTT
TRBV4-3	NA	NA	TRBJ1-1	CASSQDPGRRLDEAFF	TGCGCCAGCAGCCAAGACCCGGGGCGGCGGCTGGATGAAGCTTTCTTT
TRBV6-5	NA	TRBD2	TRBJ2-2	CASRKRGDFTGELFF	TGTGCCAGCAGAAAACGGGGGGATTTTACCGGGGAGCTGTTTTTT
TRBV7-2	once	NA	TRBJ1-2	CASSLILSGSYGYTF	TGTGCCAGCAGCCTAATTCTTTCCGGGTCCTATGGCTACACCTTC
TRBV5-8	NA	TRBD1	TRBJ2-3	CASSLGDRRTDTQYF	TGTGCCAGCAGCTTGGGGGACAGGCGCACAGATACGCAGTATTTT
TRBV30	NA	NA	TRBJ1-1	CAWSHPGTNTEAFF	TGTGCCTGGAGCCATCCAGGGACGAACACTGAAGCTTTCTTT
TRBV27	NA	NA	TRBJ2-7	CASSLVRSYEQYF	TGTGCCAGCAGTTTAGTACGGAGCTACGAGCAGTACTTC
TRBV9	NA	TRBD2	TRBJ2-7	CASSGGLATRAYEQYF	TGTGCCAGCAGCGGGGGACTAGCGACAAGAGCCTACGAGCAGTACTTC
TRBV7-2	NA	NA	TRBJ2-1	CASSLVPGGEQFF	TGTGCCAGCAGCCTTGTACCGGGTGGTGAGCAGTTCTTC
TRBV13	once	TRBD1	TRBJ2-3	CASSLPSGGISDTQYF	TGTGCCAGCAGCTTACCATCAGGGGGCATCTCAGATACGCAGTATTTT
TRBV14	NA	NA	TRBJ1-2	CASSQDMWTDYGYTF	TGTGCCAGCAGCCAAGATATGTGGACAGACTATGGCTACACCTTC
TRBV27	NA	TRBD1	TRBJ2-5	CASGDTGGNWETQYF	TGTGCCAGCGGTGATACAGGGGGCAATTGGGAGACCCAGTACTTC
TRBV30	NA	NA	TRBJ1-5	CAWSFGSQPQHF	TGTGCCTGGAGTTTCGGGAGTCAGCCCCAGCATTTT
TRBV5-6	NA	TRBD2	TRBJ2-7	CASSPGLAGGSEQYF	TGTGCCAGCAGCCCGGGACTAGCGGGAGGAAGCGAGCAGTACTTC
TRBV7-6	NA	TRBD2	TRBJ2-1	CASSPESGVNNNEQFF	TGTGCCAGCAGCCCAGAGAGCGGGGTGAACAACAATGAGCAGTTCTTC
TRBV7-8	NA	NA	TRBJ1-6	CASSPTADSPLHF	TGTGCCAGCAGCCCGACAGCTGATTCACCCCTCCACTTT
TRBV7-9	NA	TRBD1	TRBJ1-2	CASSLTRATGGDGYTF	TGTGCCAGCAGCTTAACTCGGGCGACAGGGGGGGACGGCTACACCTTC
TRBV9	NA	TRBD1	TRBJ1-3	CASSLGTGTGNTIYF	TGTGCCAGCAGCCTCGGGACAGGGACTGGAAACACCATATATTTT
TRBV2	NA	NA	TRBJ2-3	CASSEALSTDTQYF	TGTGCCAGCAGTGAAGCGCTAAGCACAGATACGCAGTATTTT
TRBV20-1	NA	NA	TRBJ2-2	CSARVGGELFF	TGCAGTGCTAGAGTTGGCGGGGAGCTGTTTTTT
TRBV6-5	NA	NA	TRBJ1-5	CASSLDRNQPQHF	TGTGCCAGCAGTTTGGACAGAAATCAGCCCCAGCATTTT
TRBV9	NA	TRBD2	TRBJ2-7	CASSPGLAGAGPYEQYF	TGTGCCAGCAGCCCAGGACTAGCGGGAGCTGGGCCCTACGAGCAGTACTTC
TRBV5-1	NA	TRBD1	TRBJ2-3	CASSGQGALDTQYF	TGCGCCAGCAGCGGACAGGGGGCTTTAGATACGCAGTATTTT
TRBV6-1	NA	NA	TRBJ1-2	CASSESGGADGYTF	TGTGCCAGCAGTGAAAGCGGGGGCGCGGACGGCTACACCTTC
TRBV14	few	NA	TRBJ1-1	CASSPVGYTEAFF	TGTGCCAGCAGCCCAGTTGGGTACACTGAAGCTTTCTTT
TRBV9	NA	NA	TRBJ1-1	CASSSTRGTEAFF	TGTGCCAGCAGCTCGACCCGAGGCACTGAAGCTTTCTTT
TRBV9	NA	NA	TRBJ1-2	CASSVEGRPYGYTF	TGTGCCAGCAGCGTAGAGGGACGGCCCTATGGCTACACCTTC
TRBV25-1	NA	NA	TRBJ2-4	CASSSLARGVGNIQYF	TGTGCCAGCAGTTCTCTAGCACGCGGGGTCGGAAACATTCAGTACTTC
TRBV19	NA	NA	TRBJ1-1	CASSRTPGAGDTEAFF	TGTGCCAGTAGCCGGACCCCGGGGGCAGGGGACACTGAAGCTTTCTTT
TRBV10-1	NA	NA	TRBJ1-1	CANRRRPTNTEAFF	TGCGCCAACAGGAGGCGCCCCACGAACACTGAAGCTTTCTTT
TRBV6-5	NA	NA	TRBJ1-2	CASSYTLGLYGYTF	TGTGCCAGCAGTTACACCCTGGGACTCTATGGCTACACCTTC
TRBV4-2	NA	TRBD1	TRBJ2-7	CASSQHRDRDYEQYF	TGTGCCAGCAGCCAACACCGGGACAGGGACTACGAGCAGTACTTC
TRBV5-8	NA	TRBD1	TRBJ2-1	CASSLGQGSYNEQFF	TGTGCCAGCAGCTTGGGACAGGGCTCCTACAATGAGCAGTTCTTC
TRBV4-2	NA	NA	TRBJ1-5	CASSHTRGGPNQPQHF	TGTGCCAGCAGCCACACCAGAGGGGGACCCAATCAGCCCCAGCATTTT
TRBV29-1	NA	NA	TRBJ1-1	CSVAGLAIEAFF	TGCAGCGTTGCTGGTCTGGCCATTGAAGCTTTCTTT
TRBV3-1/TRBV3-2	once	NA	TRBJ2-2	CASSQVPGNTGELFF	TGTGCCAGCAGCCAAGTACCAGGGAACACCGGGGAGCTGTTTTTT
TRBV11-3	NA	NA	TRBJ1-1	CASSLKGVKTEAFF	TGTGCCAGCAGCTTGAAGGGTGTGAAAACTGAAGCTTTCTTT
TRBV11-2	NA	NA	TRBJ2-1	CASSPSRGAGNEQFF	TGTGCCAGCAGCCCCAGTAGGGGGGCGGGCAATGAGCAGTTCTTC
TRBV25-1	NA	NA	TRBJ2-7	CASSGSGTLIVDEQYF	TGTGCCAGCAGTGGTTCCGGGACACTAATTGTCGATGAGCAGTACTTC
TRBV30	NA	NA	TRBJ1-2	CAWMGALGYTF	TGTGCCTGGATGGGGGCGCTGGGCTACACCTTC
TRBV30	NA	TRBD2	TRBJ2-7	CAWSPGLAGVYEQYF	TGTGCCTGGAGTCCGGGACTAGCGGGGGTTTACGAGCAGTACTTC
TRBV29-1	NA	NA	TRBJ1-1	CSARTNTEAFF	TGCAGCGCGAGAACGAACACTGAAGCTTTCTTT
TRBV15	NA	TRBD1	TRBJ1-4	CATSRGQGVNEKLFF	TGTGCCACCAGCAGAGGACAGGGGGTTAATGAAAAACTGTTTTTT
TRBV2	medium-sized	TRBD1	TRBJ1-1	CASTLGQGATEAFF	TGTGCCAGCACCCTCGGACAGGGGGCGACTGAAGCTTTCTTT
TRBV28	NA	NA	TRBJ2-7	CASSLWPGSGEQYF	TGTGCCAGCAGTTTATGGCCTGGTTCGGGCGAGCAGTACTTC
TRBV3-1/TRBV3-2	NA	NA	TRBJ2-1	CASSPRTGEQFF	TGTGCCAGCAGCCCCCGCACGGGTGAGCAGTTCTTC
TRBV19	NA	NA	TRBJ2-1	CASSIADSSYNEQFF	TGTGCCAGTAGTATTGCGGACAGCTCCTACAATGAGCAGTTCTTC